These 23 T cell receptor beta chains share one sample of origin, sequenced in a study of blood T cell repertoires in COVID-19. Clones were read by immunoSEQ multiplex PCR, and TCRdb kept only the in-frame ones, dropping some. The repertoire consists of under 30,000 clones, with 80% to 90% occurring once and the leading ten covering around a sixth. Sequenced sample: peripheral blood. All receptors come from a man older than 75 with acute or convalescent COVID-19.

The chain couples TRBV7-9 to TRBJ1-6; the D is unclear. The CDR3 has 14 residues. Between the trimmed V and J ends, which lost 0 bases and 11 bases, there was a span of 11 bases. The germline V gene has CDR1 SEHNR and CDR2 FQNEAQ (reference sequence). CDR3 sequence (DNA): TGTGCCAGCAGCTTAGCAGCGGGCTCGGCACCCCTCCACTTT. Translated: CASSLAAGSAPLHF.

This sequence joins TRBV6-1 and TRBJ1-5; maybe TRBD1 (5 bases). V lost 1 base and J lost 6, with 13 bases in between. This CDR3 is 15 amino acids long. The germline gives CDR1 MNHNS, CDR2 SASEGT. For the CDR3, the DNA is TGTGCCAGCAGTGAAGTGGGGGGTTTGTTTCAGCCCCAGCATTTT. This sequence encodes CASSEVGGLFQPQHF.

The chain links TRBV27 to TRBJ1-1, with a tentative D call TRBD1 (6 bases). Trimming took 4 bases from V and 7 from J, leaving 16 bases between them. CDR3 length equals 14 residues. Germline CDR1 MNHEY, CDR2 SMNVEV (reference sequence). The CDR3 DNA sequence: TGTGCCAGCAGTTGGGTACAGGGTAGTAATGAAGCTTTCTTT. Protein sequence: CASSWVQGSNEAFF.

The V gene is TRBV29-1, the J gene TRBJ2-7, with 8 bases matching TRBD2. This CDR3 is built from 13 residues. V lost 8 bases to trimming and J lost 7 bases; unmatched junction nucleotides: 13. Germline CDR1 and CDR2: SQVTM and ANQGSEA. The chain's CDR3 is CSPPRGGSREQYF. CDR3 DNA sequence: TGCAGCCCCCCACGGGGGGGATCGAGGGAGCAGTACTTC.

V is TRBV28 and J is TRBJ2-5; no clear D gene. Between the trimmed V and J ends, which lost 3 bases and 0 bases, there was a span of 8 bases. Germline CDR1 MDHEN, CDR2 SYDVKM. The CDR3 contains 14 residues. The CDR3 sequence is CASSFQWYQETQYF. The CDR3 region has the DNA TGTGCCAGCAGTTTTCAGTGGTACCAAGAGACCCAGTACTTC.

The V gene is TRBV18, the J gene TRBJ2-5; the match to TRBD1 covers 7 bases. From germline, CDR1 is KGHSH and CDR2 LQKENI. CDR3 length equals 16 residues. V shed 3 bases and J 4 bases; nucleotides not matched to a gene: 11. Here the CDR3 DNA reads TGTGCCAGCTCACCGCAGGGTACCCCAGGGGGAGAGACCCAGTACTTC. As protein: CASSPQGTPGGETQYF.

The chain employs TRBV6-4 and TRBJ2-3; 8 nucleotides align to TRBD2. The CDR3 loop spans 15 amino acids. V shed 8 bases, J shed 1 base, and the junction held 8 bases outside the gene matches. Germline V gene sequence: CDR1 MRHNA, CDR2 SNTAGT. The CDR3 sequence: CASSGGPLGTDTQYF. The DNA of the CDR3 is TGTGCCAGCTCGGGGGGGCCTTTAGGCACAGATACGCAGTATTTT.

V and J are TRBV12-3 or TRBV12-4 and TRBJ1-5; D not certain. Trimming took 6 bases from V and 7 from J, leaving 10 bases between them. This CDR3 comprises 12 residues. The CDR3 is CASRTGLQPQHF. DNA of the CDR3: TGTGCCAGCAGAACTGGACTCCAGCCCCAGCATTTT.

The rearrangement links TRBV3-1 (or the pseudogene TRBV3-2) to TRBJ2-1, with 7 bases identical to TRBD2. CDR1 LGHDT and CDR2 YNNKEL come from the germline V gene (reference sequence). Trimming at V came to 4 bases and at J to 1 base, leaving 4 bases not matched to a gene. The CDR3 length is 15 residues. The CDR3 coding sequence is TGTGCCAGCAGCCTGGGGAGGGGATCCTACAATGAGCAGTTCTTC. Protein: CASSLGRGSYNEQFF.

This chain uses TRBV2 with TRBJ1-1; the D gene is possibly TRBD1 (6 bases). Germline V gene lookup returns CDR1 SNHLY and CDR2 FYNNEI. The V gene lost 6 bases and the J gene lost 1 base, with 15 bases spanning the gap. The CDR3 contains 15 residues. The chain's CDR3 is CASRENRVGNTEAFF. The CDR3 DNA sequence: TGTGCCAGCAGAGAGAACAGGGTTGGGAACACTGAAGCTTTCTTT.

This rearrangement joins TRBV28 to TRBJ2-4; 10 nucleotides agree with TRBD1. This CDR3 has 14 amino acids. Trimming removed 3 bases from V and 7 bases from J; junction bases left unmatched: 3. The germline gives CDR1 MDHEN, CDR2 SYDVKM. CDR3: CASSLAGQGNIQYF. Here the CDR3 DNA reads TGTGCCAGCAGTTTGGCGGGACAGGGGAACATTCAGTACTTC.

The genes are TRBV6-6 and TRBJ2-2; 9 bases are shared with TRBD1. CDR3 length equals 13 residues. Germline assignment: CDR1 MNHNY and CDR2 SVGAGI (reference sequence). J was trimmed by 4 bases and V by 11 bases; bases with no gene match: 5. The CDR3 sequence: CAGTTGGTGELFF. For the CDR3, the DNA is TGTGCCGGGACGACAGGGGGCACCGGGGAGCTGTTTTTT.

The V gene is TRBV7-2, the J gene TRBJ1-4; TRBD1 matches at 8 bases. The trim removed 6 bases at V and 4 bases at J, leaving 7 bases unmatched. Germline CDR1 and CDR2: SGHTA and FQGNSA. The CDR3 is made up of 15 amino acids. CDR3 region: CASSFDRGHNEKLFF. The CDR3 nucleotides read TGTGCCAGCAGTTTTGACAGGGGCCATAATGAAAAACTGTTTTTT.

This chain connects TRBV15 to TRBJ2-2; 8 nucleotides agree with TRBD2. V dropped 0 bases and J dropped 3; count of bases not matched to a gene: 3. The CDR3 consists of 16 residues. Germline CDR1 LNHNV, CDR2 YYDKDF (reference sequence). CDR3 region: CATSRDLLADTGELFF. The DNA of the CDR3 is TGTGCCACCAGCAGAGATTTACTAGCGGACACCGGGGAGCTGTTTTTT.

This chain connects TRBV9 to TRBJ2-7, with TRBD2 as a possible D gene (6 bases). CDR3 length: 14 residues. Germline CDR1 SGDLS, CDR2 YYNGEE. V lost 0 bases and J lost 3, with 10 bases in between. Written as DNA, the CDR3 is TGTGCCAGCAGCGTAGACGGGAGACACTACGAGCAGTACTTC. It is translated as CASSVDGRHYEQYF.

V is TRBV28 and J is TRBJ1-5; a possible D gene is TRBD1 (6 bases). Germline V gene lookup returns CDR1 MDHEN and CDR2 SYDVKM. CDR3 length: 15 amino acids. V lost 8 bases to trimming and J lost 6 bases, with 20 bases between them. CDR3 DNA: TGTGCCAGCTCACGTGGGGGCAGGGTCGGTCAGCCCCAGCATTTT. Encoded protein: CASSRGGRVGQPQHF.

V gene TRBV18 combines with J gene TRBJ1-1; the D is unclear. This CDR3 comprises 15 residues. The germline gives CDR1 KGHSH, CDR2 LQKENI. V lost 1 base and J lost 0, with 9 bases in between. CDR3 protein: CASSPRHDLNTEAFF. CDR3 sequence (DNA): TGTGCCAGCTCACCACGACATGACCTGAACACTGAAGCTTTCTTT.

Turning to this clone: The junction departs from the called germline gene at one end, perhaps through a read error. The rearrangement uses TRBV4-1 and TRBJ2-7, with 7 bases identical to TRBD1. Germline V CDR1 and CDR2: MGHRA, YSYEKL. The CDR3 extends over 12 amino acids. In DNA, the CDR3 is TGCGCCAGCAGCCTTTCAGGACAGGACCACGACTTC. This encodes CASSLSGQDHDF.

The chain couples TRBV7-9 to TRBJ1-1, with D unclear. V was shortened by 1 base and J by 3 bases, with 9 bases between the two germline ends. The germline gives CDR1 SEHNR, CDR2 FQNEAQ (reference sequence). This CDR3 comprises 14 residues. CDR3 protein: CASSLGGSHTEAFF. For the CDR3, the DNA is TGTGCCAGCAGCTTAGGAGGATCCCACACTGAAGCTTTCTTT.

The chain is built from TRBV3-1 (or the pseudogene TRBV3-2) and TRBJ2-5; 15 nucleotides line up with TRBD2. This CDR3 region has 17 residues. Losses at the gene ends were 3 bases for V and 2 bases for J; bases not matched to a gene: 4. The V gene's germline CDR1 is LGHDT and CDR2 YNNKEL (reference sequence). The CDR3 nucleotides are TGTGCCAGCAGCCAGGCTGGACTAGCGGGGGGGCAAGAGACCCAGTACTTC. Translation gives CASSQAGLAGGQETQYF.

This clone turned up a few times. The chain employs TRBV4-1 and TRBJ2-1; 7 nucleotides agree with TRBD2. In germline, CDR1 is MGHRA, CDR2 YSYEKL. There are 17 residues in the CDR3. V lost 0 bases to trimming and J lost 1 base; unmatched junction nucleotides: 6. The CDR3 here is CASSQDRGLLSYNEQFF. CDR3 in DNA: TGCGCCAGCAGCCAAGATAGGGGACTACTATCCTACAATGAGCAGTTCTTC.

The J gene is TRBJ1-1, the V gene TRBV5-6; no firm D call. V lost 1 base and J lost 0, with 10 bases in between. The CDR3 loop spans 15 amino acids. Looked up from germline, CDR1 is SGHDT and CDR2 is YYEEEE. The CDR3 DNA sequence: TGTGCCAGCAGCTTGTCCACAAACATGAACACTGAAGCTTTCTTT. Protein: CASSLSTNMNTEAFF.

In this sample, this clone turned up a few times. The V and J genes are TRBV5-1 and TRBJ1-2; 8 nucleotides match TRBD1. The CDR3 contains 14 residues. V lost 4 bases and J lost 4; bases outside the gene matches: 6. Germline values: CDR1 SGHRS, CDR2 YFSETQ. CDR3 in DNA: TGCGCCAGCAGCCAGGACAGGGCTCTCTATGGCTACACCTTC. The encoded protein is CASSQDRALYGYTF.